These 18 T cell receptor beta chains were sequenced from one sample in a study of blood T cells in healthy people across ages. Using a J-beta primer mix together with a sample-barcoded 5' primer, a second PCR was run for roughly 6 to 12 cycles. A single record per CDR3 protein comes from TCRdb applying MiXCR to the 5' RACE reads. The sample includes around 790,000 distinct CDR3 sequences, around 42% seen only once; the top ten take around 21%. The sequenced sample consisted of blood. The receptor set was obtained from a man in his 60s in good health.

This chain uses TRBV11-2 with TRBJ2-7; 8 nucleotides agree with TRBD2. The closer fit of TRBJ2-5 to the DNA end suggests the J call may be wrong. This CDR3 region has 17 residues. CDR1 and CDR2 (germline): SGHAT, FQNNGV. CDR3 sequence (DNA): TGTGCCAGCAGCTCCCACGTCCGGGGACTAGAAGGGGAGACCCAGTACTTC. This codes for CASSSHVRGLEGETQYF.

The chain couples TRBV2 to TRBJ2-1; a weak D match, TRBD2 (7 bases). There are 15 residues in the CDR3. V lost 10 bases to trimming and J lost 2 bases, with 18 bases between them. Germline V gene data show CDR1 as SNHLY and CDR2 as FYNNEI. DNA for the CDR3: TGTGCCACCATAGTTTCGGGGGGCCCCTACAATGAGCAGTTCTTC. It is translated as CATIVSGGPYNEQFF. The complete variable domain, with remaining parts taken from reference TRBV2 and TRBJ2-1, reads EPEVTQTPSHQVTQMGQEVILRCVPISNHLYFYWYRQILGQKVEFLVSFYNNEISEKSEIFDDQFSVERPDGSNFTLKIRSTKLEDSAMYFCATIVSGGPYNEQFFGPGTRLTVL.

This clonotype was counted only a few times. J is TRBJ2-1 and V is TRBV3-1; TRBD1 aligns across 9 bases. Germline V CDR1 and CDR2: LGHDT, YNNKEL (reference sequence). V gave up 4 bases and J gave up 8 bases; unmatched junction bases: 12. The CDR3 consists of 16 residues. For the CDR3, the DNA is TGTGCCAGCAGCCCACACGAGGGACAGGGTCGTTATGAGCAGTTCTTC. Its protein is CASSPHEGQGRYEQFF.

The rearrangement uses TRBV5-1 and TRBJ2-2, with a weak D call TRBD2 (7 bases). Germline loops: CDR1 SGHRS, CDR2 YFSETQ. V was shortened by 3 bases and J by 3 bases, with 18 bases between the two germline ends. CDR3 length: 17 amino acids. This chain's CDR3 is CASSSSVGGRDTGELFF. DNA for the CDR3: TGCGCCAGCAGCTCCTCCGTCGGGGGGCGCGACACCGGGGAGCTGTTTTTT.

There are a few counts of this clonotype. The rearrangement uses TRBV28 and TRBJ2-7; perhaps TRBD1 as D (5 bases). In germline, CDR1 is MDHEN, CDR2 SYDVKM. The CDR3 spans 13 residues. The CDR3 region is CGLGLPGSYEQYF. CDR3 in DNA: TGTGGTCTGGGGCTCCCGGGCTCCTACGAGCAGTACTTC.

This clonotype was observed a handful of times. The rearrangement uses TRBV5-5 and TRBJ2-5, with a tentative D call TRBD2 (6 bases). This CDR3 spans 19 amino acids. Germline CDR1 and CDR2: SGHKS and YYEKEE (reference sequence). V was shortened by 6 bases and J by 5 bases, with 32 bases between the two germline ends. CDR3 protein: CASKVRGGGALSPDETQYF. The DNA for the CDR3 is TGTGCCAGCAAGGTTCGGGGAGGAGGTGCGCTGTCCCCGGACGAGACCCAGTACTTC.

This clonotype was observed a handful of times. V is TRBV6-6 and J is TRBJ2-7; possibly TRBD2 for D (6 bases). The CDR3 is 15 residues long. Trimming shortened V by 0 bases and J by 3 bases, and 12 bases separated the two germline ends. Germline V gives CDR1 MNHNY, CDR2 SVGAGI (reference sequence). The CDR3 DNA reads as TGTGCCAGCAGTTACTCGGGGGGTAAGGGCTACGAGCAGTACTTC. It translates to CASSYSGGKGYEQYF.

The CDR3 loop reads CASRRLAGGTSGANVLTF. CDR3 coding DNA: TGTGCCAGCAGAAGACTAGCGGGGGGGACCTCTGGGGCCAACGTCCTGACTTTC. The rearrangement links TRBV12-3 or TRBV12-4 to TRBJ2-6, with 14 nucleotides matching TRBD2. The CDR3 is 18 amino acids. Unmatched junction bases numbered 4, after V lost 6 bases and J lost 0 bases.

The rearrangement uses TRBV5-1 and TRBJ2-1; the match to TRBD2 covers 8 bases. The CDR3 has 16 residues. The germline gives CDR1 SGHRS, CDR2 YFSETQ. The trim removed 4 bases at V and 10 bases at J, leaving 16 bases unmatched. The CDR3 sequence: CASSPGAGGDHREQFF. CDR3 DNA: TGCGCCAGCAGCCCCGGGGCGGGGGGCGATCACCGGGAGCAGTTCTTC.

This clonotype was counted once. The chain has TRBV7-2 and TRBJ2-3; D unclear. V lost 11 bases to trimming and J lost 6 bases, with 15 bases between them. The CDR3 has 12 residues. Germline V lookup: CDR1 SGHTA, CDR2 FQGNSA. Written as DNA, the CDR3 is TGTGCCTCCGAGGCCCGTCGGGATACGCAGTATTTT. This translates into CASEARRDTQYF.

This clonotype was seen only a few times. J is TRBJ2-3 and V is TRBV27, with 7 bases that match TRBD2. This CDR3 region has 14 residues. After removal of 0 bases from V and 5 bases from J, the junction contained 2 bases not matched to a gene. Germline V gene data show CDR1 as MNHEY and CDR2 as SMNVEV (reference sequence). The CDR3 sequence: CASSLSPGGDTQYF. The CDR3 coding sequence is TGTGCCAGCAGTTTATCCCCGGGGGGAGATACGCAGTATTTT.

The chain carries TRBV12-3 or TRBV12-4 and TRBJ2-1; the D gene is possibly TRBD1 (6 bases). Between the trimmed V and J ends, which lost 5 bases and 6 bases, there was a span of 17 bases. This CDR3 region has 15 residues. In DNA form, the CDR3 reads TGTGCCAGCAGTCCCGCCGACAGGTTCAGCAATGAGCAGTTCTTC. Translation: CASSPADRFSNEQFF.

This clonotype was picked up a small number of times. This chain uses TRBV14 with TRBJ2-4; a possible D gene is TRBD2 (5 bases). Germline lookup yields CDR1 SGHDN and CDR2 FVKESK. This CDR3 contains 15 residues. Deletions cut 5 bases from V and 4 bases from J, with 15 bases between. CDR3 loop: CASSKGSGSKNIQYF. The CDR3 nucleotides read TGTGCCAGCAGCAAAGGGTCGGGGAGTAAAAACATTCAGTACTTC.

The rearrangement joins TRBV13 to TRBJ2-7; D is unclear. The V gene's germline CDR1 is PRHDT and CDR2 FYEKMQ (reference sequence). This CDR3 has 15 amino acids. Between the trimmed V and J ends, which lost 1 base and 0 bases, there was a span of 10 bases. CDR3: CASSLVGQLSYEQYF. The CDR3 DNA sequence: TGTGCCAGCAGCTTAGTGGGCCAGCTCTCCTACGAGCAGTACTTC.

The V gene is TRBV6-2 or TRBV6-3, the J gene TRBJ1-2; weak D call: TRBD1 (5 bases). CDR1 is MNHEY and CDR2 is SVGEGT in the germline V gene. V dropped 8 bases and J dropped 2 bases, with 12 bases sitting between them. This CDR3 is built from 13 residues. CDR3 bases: TGTGCCAGCCGCGGAAGGGGAAACTATGGCTACACCTTC. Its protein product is CASRGRGNYGYTF.

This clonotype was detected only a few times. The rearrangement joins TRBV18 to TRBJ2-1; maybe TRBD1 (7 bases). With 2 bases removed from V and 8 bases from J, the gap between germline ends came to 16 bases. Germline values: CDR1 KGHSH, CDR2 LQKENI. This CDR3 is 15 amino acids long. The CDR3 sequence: CASSPVGGGGDEQFF. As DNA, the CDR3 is TGTGCCAGCTCACCAGTCGGAGGGGGCGGCGATGAGCAGTTCTTC.

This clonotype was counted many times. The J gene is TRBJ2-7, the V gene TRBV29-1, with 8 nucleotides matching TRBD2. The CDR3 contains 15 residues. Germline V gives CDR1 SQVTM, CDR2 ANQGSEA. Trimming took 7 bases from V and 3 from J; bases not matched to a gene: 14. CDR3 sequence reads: CSASGGTSSGYEQYF. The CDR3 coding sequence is TGCAGCGCCTCGGGCGGGACTAGTTCGGGCTACGAGCAGTACTTC.

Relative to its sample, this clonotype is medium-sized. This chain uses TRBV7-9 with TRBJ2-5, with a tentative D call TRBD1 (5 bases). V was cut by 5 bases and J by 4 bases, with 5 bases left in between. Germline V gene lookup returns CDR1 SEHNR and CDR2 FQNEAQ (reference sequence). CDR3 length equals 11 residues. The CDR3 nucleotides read TGTGCCAGCAGCAGGGGAGAGACCCAGTACTTC. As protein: CASSRGETQYF.